This T cell receptor (beta chain) was documented in a study of blood T cell repertoires in COVID-19. J was trimmed by 1 base and V by 5 bases; bases with no gene match: 6. The CDR3 covers 17 residues. Germline V lookup: CDR1 LNHDA, CDR2 SQIVND (reference sequence). The data were produced by immunoSEQ multiplex PCR, yet TCRdb's version contains in-frame clones alone and is incomplete. The sample lists about 150,000 clones; 88% were seen once. The sequenced material came from peripheral blood. This receptor was taken from a human donor in a cohort sampled during active COVID-19. The chain joins TRBV19 to TRBJ2-3; 13 bases align to TRBD2. CDR3 DNA sequence: TGTGCCAGTAGTTCCAGGACTAGCGGGGGAGGCACAGATACGCAGTATTTT. Translating it yields CASSSRTSGGGTDTQYF.